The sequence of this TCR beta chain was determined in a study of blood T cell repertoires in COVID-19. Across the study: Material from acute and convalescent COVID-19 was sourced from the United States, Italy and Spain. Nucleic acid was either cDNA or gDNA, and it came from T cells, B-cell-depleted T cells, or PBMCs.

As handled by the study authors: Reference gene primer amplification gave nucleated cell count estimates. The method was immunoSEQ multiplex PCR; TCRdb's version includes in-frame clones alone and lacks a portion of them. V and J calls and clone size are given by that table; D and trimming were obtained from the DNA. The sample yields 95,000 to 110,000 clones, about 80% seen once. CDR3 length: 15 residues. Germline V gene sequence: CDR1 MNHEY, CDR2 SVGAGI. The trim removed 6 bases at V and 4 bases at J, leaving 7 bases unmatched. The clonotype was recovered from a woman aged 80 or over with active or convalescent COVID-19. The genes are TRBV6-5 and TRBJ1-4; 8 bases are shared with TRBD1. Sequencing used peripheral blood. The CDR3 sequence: CASSDRTGRNEKLFF. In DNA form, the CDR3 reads TGTGCCAGCAGCGATCGGACAGGGCGTAATGAAAAACTGTTTTTT.